Sequencing of this T cell receptor (beta chain) was carried out in a study of blood T cell repertoires in COVID-19. Study background: T cells, B-cell-depleted T cells, or PBMCs provided the cDNA or gDNA that served as material.

This clone has just one count. The data were produced by immunoSEQ multiplex PCR, yet TCRdb's version contains in-frame clones alone and is incomplete. The table includes about 480,000 clones, roughly 89% detected once. In Seattle, patients joined the study during active infection and were tracked longitudinally. Germline CDR1 and CDR2: WSHSY and SAAADI. This CDR3 contains 13 residues. V was pared by 3 bases and J by 2 bases, with 7 bases between. The origin of this receptor is a young man with COVID-19, enrolled during active disease. The gene calls are TRBV10-2 and TRBJ1-1, with D unresolved. Material: peripheral blood. The CDR3, as DNA: TGCGCCAGCAGTGAAGTCGGTAACACTGAAGCTTTCTTT. It specifies CASSEVGNTEAFF.